This paragraph reports one T cell receptor beta chain. The antigen remains unidentified. The record originates from a study of cytomegalovirus exposure and HLA in healthy donors. Study-level points and caveats: Across donors, most TCRs were seen rarely, yet some public ones were widespread. The tendency of first-cohort TCR clusters to co-occur in the roughly 110 validation repertoires was the finding of a later analysis. Testing in vitro showed a few CMV-associated chains specific for CMV antigens.

Clones were read by immunoSEQ multiplex PCR, and TCRdb kept only the in-frame ones, dropping some. This table holds 150,000 to 200,000 clones, about 80% found once. Germline V gives CDR1 SEHNR, CDR2 FQNEAQ (reference sequence). The CDR3 contains 11 residues. Trimming removed 2 bases from V and 5 bases from J, with 4 bases in between. The receptor's source is a man younger than 35 in good health and CMV-seropositive. The genes are TRBV7-9 and TRBJ2-7; no definite D call. Sequenced: PBMCs. The CDR3 here is CASSLSHEQYF. The CDR3 nucleotides read TGTGCCAGCAGCTTAAGCCACGAGCAGTACTTC. The variable domain in full, completed from reference TRBV7-9 and TRBJ2-7, reads DTGVSQNPRHKITKRGQNVTFRCDPISEHNRLYWYRQTLGQGPEFLTYFQNEAQLEKSRLLSDRFSAERPKGSFSTLEIQRTEQGDSAMYLCASSLSHEQYFGPGTRLTVT.